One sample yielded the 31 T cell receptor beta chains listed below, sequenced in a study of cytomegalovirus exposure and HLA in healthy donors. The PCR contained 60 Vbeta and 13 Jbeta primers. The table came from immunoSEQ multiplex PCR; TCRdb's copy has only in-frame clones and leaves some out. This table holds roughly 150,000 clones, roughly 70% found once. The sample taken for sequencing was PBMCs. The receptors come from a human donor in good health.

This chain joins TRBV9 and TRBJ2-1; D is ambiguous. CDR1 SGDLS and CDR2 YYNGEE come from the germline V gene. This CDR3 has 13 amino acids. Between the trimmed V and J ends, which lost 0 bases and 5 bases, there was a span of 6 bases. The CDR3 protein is CASSVGANNEQFF. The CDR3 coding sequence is TGTGCCAGCAGCGTAGGAGCCAACAATGAGCAGTTCTTC.

CDR3 in DNA: TGCAGTGCTGAGACAGGCTATGGCTACACCTTC. It specifies CSAETGYGYTF. The chain has TRBV20-1 and TRBJ1-2, with TRBD1 as a possible D gene (6 bases). Germline CDR1 reads DFQATT; CDR2 reads SNEGSKA (reference sequence). The length of the CDR3 is 11 residues. Trimming left V 5 bases short and J 4 bases short, with 8 bases between.

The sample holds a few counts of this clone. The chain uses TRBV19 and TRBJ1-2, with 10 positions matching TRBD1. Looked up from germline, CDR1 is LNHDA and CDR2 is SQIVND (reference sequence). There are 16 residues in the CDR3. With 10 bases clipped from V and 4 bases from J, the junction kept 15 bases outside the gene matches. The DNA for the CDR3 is TGTGCCACGACCGGGACAGGGGCGGCGGCTGCCTATGGCTACACCTTC. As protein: CATTGTGAAAAYGYTF.

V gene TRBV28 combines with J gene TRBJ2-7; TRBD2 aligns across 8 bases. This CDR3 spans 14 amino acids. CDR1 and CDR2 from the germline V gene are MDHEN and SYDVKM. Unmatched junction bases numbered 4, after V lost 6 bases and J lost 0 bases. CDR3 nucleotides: TGTGCCAGCAGCCCAAGCGGGAGCTCCTACGAGCAGTACTTC. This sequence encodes CASSPSGSSYEQYF.

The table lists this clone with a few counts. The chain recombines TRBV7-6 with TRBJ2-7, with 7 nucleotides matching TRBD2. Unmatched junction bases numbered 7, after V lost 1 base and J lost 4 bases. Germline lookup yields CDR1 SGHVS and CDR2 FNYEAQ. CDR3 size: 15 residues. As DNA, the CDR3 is TGTGCCAGCAGCTTAGTGGCTAGCGGTTCGTACGAGCAGTACTTC. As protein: CASSLVASGSYEQYF.

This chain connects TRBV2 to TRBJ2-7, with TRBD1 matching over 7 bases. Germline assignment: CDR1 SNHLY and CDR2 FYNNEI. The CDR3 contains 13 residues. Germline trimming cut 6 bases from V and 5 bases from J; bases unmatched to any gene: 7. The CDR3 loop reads CASRADRVHEQYF. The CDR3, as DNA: TGTGCCAGCAGGGCAGACAGGGTACACGAGCAGTACTTC.

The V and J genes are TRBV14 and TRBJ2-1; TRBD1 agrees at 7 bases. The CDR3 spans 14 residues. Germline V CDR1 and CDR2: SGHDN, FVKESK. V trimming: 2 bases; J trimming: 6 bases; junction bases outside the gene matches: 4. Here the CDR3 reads CASSQPGTANEQFF. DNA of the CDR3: TGTGCCAGCAGCCAACCCGGGACAGCCAATGAGCAGTTCTTC.

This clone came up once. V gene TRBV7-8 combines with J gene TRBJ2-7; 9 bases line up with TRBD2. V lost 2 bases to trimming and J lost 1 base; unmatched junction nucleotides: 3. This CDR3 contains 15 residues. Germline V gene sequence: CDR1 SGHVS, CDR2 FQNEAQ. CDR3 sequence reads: CASSLLAGPSYEQYF. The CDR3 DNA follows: TGTGCCAGCAGCTTACTAGCGGGACCTTCCTACGAGCAGTACTTC. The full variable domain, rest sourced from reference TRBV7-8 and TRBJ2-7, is GAGVSQSPRYKVAKRGQDVALRCDPISGHVSLFWYQQALGQGPEFLTYFQNEAQLDKSGLPSDRFFAERPEGSVSTLKIQRTQQEDSAVYLCASSLLAGPSYEQYFGPGTRLTVT.

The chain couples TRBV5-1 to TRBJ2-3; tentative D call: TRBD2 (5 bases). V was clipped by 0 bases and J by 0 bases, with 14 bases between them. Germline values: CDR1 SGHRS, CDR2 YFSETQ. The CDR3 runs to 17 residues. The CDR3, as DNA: TGCGCCAGCAGCTTGGAAGCGGCGGGTACTAGCACAGATACGCAGTATTTT. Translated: CASSLEAAGTSTDTQYF.

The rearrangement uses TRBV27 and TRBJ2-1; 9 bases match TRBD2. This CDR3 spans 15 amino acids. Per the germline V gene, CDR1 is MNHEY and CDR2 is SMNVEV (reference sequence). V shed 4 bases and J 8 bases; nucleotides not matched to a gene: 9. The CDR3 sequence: CASSSRLAVGDEQFF. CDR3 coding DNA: TGTGCCAGCAGTTCCCGACTAGCGGTCGGGGATGAGCAGTTCTTC.

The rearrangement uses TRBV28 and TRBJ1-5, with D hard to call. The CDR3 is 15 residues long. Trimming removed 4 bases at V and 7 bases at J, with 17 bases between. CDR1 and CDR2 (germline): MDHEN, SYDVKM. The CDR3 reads CASSYLSGIGQPQHF. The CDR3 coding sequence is TGTGCCAGCAGTTATCTCTCGGGGATAGGGCAGCCCCAGCATTTT.

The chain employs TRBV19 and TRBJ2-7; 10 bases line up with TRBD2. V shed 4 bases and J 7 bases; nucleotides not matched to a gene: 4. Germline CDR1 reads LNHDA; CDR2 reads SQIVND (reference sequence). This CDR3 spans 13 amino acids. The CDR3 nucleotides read TGTGCCAGTAGTAGTACTAGCGGGACAGAGCAGTACTTC. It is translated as CASSSTSGTEQYF.

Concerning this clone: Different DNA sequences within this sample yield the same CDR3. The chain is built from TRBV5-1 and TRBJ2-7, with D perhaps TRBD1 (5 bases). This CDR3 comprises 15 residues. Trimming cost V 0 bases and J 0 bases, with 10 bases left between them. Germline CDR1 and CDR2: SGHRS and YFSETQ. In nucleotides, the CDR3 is TGCGCCAGCAGCTTGGTAACAGGCGCCTCCTACGAGCAGTACTTC. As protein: CASSLVTGASYEQYF.

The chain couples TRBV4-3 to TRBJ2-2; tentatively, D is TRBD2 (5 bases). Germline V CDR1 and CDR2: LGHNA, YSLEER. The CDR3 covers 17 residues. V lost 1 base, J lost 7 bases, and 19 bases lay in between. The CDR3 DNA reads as TGCGCCAGCAGCCAAGGAAGAATTACCGGGGTCCGCGGGGAGCTGTTTTTT. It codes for CASSQGRITGVRGELFF.

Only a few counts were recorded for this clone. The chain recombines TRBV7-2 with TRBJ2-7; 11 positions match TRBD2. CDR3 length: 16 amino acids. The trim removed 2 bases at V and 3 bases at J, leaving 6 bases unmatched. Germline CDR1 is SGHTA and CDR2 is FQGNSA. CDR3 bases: TGTGCCAGCAGCTTACTAATAGCGGGAGGGTTCTACGAGCAGTACTTC. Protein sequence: CASSLLIAGGFYEQYF.

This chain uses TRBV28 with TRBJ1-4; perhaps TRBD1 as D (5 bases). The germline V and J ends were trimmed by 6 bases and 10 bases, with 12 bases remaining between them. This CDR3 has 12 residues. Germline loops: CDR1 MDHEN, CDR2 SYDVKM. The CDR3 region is CASSLAGGKLFF. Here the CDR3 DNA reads TGTGCCAGCAGCTTAGCGGGGGGAAAACTGTTTTTT.

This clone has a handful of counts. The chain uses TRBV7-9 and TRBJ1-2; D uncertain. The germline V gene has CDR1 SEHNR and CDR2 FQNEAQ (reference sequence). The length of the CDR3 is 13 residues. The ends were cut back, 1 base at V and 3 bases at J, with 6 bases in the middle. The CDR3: CASSLGRDYGYTF. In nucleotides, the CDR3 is TGTGCCAGCAGCTTAGGCCGGGACTATGGCTACACCTTC.

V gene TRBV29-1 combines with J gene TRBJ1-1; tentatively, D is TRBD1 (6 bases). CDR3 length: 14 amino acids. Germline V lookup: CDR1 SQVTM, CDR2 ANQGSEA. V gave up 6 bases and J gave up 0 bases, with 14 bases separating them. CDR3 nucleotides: TGCAGCGTCGAAAACAGGGTAATGAACACTGAAGCTTTCTTT. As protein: CSVENRVMNTEAFF.

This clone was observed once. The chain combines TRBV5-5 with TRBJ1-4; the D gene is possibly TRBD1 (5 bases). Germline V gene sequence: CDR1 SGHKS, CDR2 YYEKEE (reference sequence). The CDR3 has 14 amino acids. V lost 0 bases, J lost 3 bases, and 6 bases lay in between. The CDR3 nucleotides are TGTGCCAGCAGCTTGGGGGGGGCTAATGAAAAACTGTTTTTT. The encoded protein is CASSLGGANEKLFF.

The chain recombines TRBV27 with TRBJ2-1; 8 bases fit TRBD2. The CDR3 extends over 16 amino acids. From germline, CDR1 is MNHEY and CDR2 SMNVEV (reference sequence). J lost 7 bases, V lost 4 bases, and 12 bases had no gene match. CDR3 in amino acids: CASSYSRSGTRNEQFF. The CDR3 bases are TGTGCCAGCAGTTACTCTCGCTCCGGGACTAGGAATGAGCAGTTCTTC.

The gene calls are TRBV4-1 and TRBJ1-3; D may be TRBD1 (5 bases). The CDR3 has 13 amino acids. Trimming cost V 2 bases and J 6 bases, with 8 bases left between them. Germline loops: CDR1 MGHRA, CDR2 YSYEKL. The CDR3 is CASSQPDTNTIYF. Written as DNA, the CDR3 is TGCGCCAGCAGCCAACCGGACACAAACACCATATATTTT.

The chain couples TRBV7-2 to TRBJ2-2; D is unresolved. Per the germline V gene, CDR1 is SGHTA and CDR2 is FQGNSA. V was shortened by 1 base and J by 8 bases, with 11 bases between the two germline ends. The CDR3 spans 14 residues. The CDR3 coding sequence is TGTGCCAGCAGCTTAGGAGGCCCACATGGGGAGCTGTTTTTT. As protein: CASSLGGPHGELFF.

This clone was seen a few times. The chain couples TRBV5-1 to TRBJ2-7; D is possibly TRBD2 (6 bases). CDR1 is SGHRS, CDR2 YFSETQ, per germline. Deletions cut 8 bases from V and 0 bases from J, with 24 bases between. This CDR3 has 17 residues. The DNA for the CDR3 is TGCGCCAGTACCCTGTCCTTCTCGGCGGGAAGCTCCTACGAGCAGTACTTC. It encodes CASTLSFSAGSSYEQYF.

The CDR3 sequence is CASSAAVAGGIYEQYF. The CDR3 DNA follows: TGTGCCAGCAGTGCAGCGGTAGCGGGAGGGATATACGAGCAGTACTTC. The chain is built from TRBV6-1 and TRBJ2-5; 11 bases line up with TRBD2. The J call may not be correct, given that the DNA end is closer to TRBJ2-7. Germline-derived CDR1 and CDR2 are MNHNS and SASEGT. This CDR3 spans 16 amino acids.

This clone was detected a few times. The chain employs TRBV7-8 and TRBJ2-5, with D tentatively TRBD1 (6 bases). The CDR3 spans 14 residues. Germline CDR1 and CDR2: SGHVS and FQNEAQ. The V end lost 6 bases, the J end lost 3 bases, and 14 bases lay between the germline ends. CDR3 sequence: CASRTMDSEETQYF. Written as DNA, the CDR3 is TGTGCCAGCAGAACAATGGACAGTGAAGAGACCCAGTACTTC.

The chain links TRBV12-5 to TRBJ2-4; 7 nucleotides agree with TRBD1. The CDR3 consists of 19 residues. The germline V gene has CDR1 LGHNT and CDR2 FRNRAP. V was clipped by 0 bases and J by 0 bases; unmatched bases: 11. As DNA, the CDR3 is TGTGCTAGTGGTTTGGTACTCGGGACAGCCTCATTAGCCAAAAACATTCAGTACTTC. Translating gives CASGLVLGTASLAKNIQYF. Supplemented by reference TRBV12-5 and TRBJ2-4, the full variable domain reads DARVTQTPRHKVTEMGQEVTMRCQPILGHNTVFWYRQTMMQGLELLAYFRNRAPLDDSGMPKDRFSAEMPDATLATLKIQPSEPRDSAVYFCASGLVLGTASLAKNIQYFGAGTRLSVL.

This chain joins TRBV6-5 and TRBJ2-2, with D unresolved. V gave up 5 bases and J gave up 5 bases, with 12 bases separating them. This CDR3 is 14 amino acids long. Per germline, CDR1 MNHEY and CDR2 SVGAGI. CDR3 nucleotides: TGTGCCAGCAGTCTCAACCACTATACCGGGGAGCTGTTTTTT. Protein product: CASSLNHYTGELFF.

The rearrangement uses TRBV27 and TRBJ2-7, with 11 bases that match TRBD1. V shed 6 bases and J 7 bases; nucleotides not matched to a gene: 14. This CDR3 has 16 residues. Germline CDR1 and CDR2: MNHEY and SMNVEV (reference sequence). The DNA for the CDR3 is TGTGCCAGCAGCCACCAAAGAGGACAGGGGGCGCAAGAGCAGTACTTC. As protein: CASSHQRGQGAQEQYF.

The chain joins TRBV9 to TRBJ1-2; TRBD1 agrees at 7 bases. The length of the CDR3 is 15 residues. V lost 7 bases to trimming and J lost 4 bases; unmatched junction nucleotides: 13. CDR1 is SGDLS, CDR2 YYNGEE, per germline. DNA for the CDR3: TGTGCCAGCGGCGGAGGGAGCCAGGGGGGCTATGGCTACACCTTC. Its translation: CASGGGSQGGYGYTF.

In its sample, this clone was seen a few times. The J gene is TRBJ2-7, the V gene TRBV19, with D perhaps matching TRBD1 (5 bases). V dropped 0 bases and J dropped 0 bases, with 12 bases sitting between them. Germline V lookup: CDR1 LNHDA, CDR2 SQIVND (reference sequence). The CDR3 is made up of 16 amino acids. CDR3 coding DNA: TGTGCCAGTAGTATAGACCCAGGGAATCCCTCCTACGAGCAGTACTTC. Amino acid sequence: CASSIDPGNPSYEQYF.

Written as DNA, the CDR3 is TGTGCCAGCAGCCATAGCGGGAGGGGCTACGAGCAGTACTTC. Protein: CASSHSGRGYEQYF. The chain has TRBV7-8 and TRBJ2-7; 11 bases align to TRBD2. After removal of 5 bases from V and 3 bases from J, the junction contained 3 bases not matched to a gene. This CDR3 has 14 amino acids. Germline-derived CDR1 and CDR2 are SGHVS and FQNEAQ.